A few counts support the clone carrying this T cell receptor beta chain. The target antigen is unknown. The second PCR ran about 6 to 12 cycles with a sample-barcoded 5' primer and J-beta primers. MiXCR was run by TCRdb on the 5' RACE reads, yielding one entry per CDR3 protein. The table lists fewer than 950,000 distinct CDR3 sequences, 35% to 40% of them singletons, with 10% to 15% in the top ten. The germline V gene encodes CDR1 GTSNPN and CDR2 SVGIG (reference sequence). V was shortened by 1 base and J by 4 bases, with 13 bases between the two germline ends. CDR3 length: 14 amino acids. The data are from a study of blood T cells in healthy people across ages. General study points: PBMCs that were unsorted prevented a conclusive naive versus antigen-experienced comparison.

What was sequenced was blood. The receptor comes from a man in his late teens or twenties in good health. The V call is TRBV30, the J call TRBJ1-2; D might be TRBD1 (5 bases). The CDR3 protein is CAWSALPGTYGYTF. The CDR3 bases are TGTGCCTGGAGTGCTTTGCCTGGGACCTATGGCTACACCTTC.